This T cell receptor (beta chain) appears in the sequencing data of a study of CD4 T cells in relation to SARS-CoV-2 and coronaviruses. Background on the study: Shared crossreactive spike epitopes were mapped to their HLA restriction.

Details on this clone: Antigen unknown.

Clones were sequenced by immunoSEQ multiplex PCR, and TCRdb holds only the in-frame ones, with some missing. The sample carries 9,500 to 12,000 clones, 80% to 85% recorded once. Trimming removed 5 bases at V and 4 bases at J, with 12 bases between. Germline assignment: CDR1 MNHEY and CDR2 SVGAGI. CDR3 length: 13 residues. Unexposed donor CD4+ T cells date from about 2011-2018, before the COVID-19 pandemic. Isolation of CD4+ T cells took place after about 10 days in culture. Source material: CD4+ T cells from PBMCs, cultured in vitro. The clonotype was recovered from a human donor in good health. This chain links TRBV6-5 with TRBJ2-7; tentatively, D is TRBD2 (5 bases). The CDR3 loop is CASSTGSSYEQYF. In nucleotides, the CDR3 is TGTGCCAGCAGTACGGGGTCCTCTTACGAGCAGTACTTC.